The source of this T cell receptor beta chain is a study of T cell repertoires in cytomegalovirus infection. TCRdb independently ran MiXCR on the reads; one entry per CDR3 protein. The sample has 640,000 or so distinct CDR3 sequences; roughly a third are singletons. Turning to this clonotype: Its target is not known.

The CDR3 sequence is 16 residues long. J gave up 7 bases and V 0 bases, and 5 bases lay outside the gene matches. Germline V gives CDR1 SGHRS, CDR2 YFSETQ. The TCR sequence derives from a human donor in good health (CMV status not recorded). Some clones in this sample may be carry-over from other donors' samples. Sequences were derived from cultured PBMCs, sampled from culture after CMV antigen stimulation. This sequence joins TRBV5-1 and TRBJ2-2; the match to TRBD2 covers 11 bases. CDR3 nucleotides: TGCGCCAGCAGCTTGGCCCTAGCGGGAGGTCTCGGGGAGCTGTTTTTT. Translation gives CASSLALAGGLGELFF.